This T cell receptor beta chain appears in the sequencing data of a study of PD-1 blockade in classical Hodgkin lymphoma. Findings and caveats of the study: Repertoires differed for reasons still undefined, possibly disease activity or prior therapy.

Germline V lookup: CDR1 MNHNS, CDR2 SASEGT. The CDR3 spans 15 residues. V shed 6 bases and J shed 4 bases, with 17 bases lying between them. Exposure to brentuximab vedotin varied, and each patient had relapsed following autologous stem cell transplantation. Using immunoSEQ multiplex PCR, the repertoire was profiled, and TCRdb retains in-frame clones only, with some absent. The sample lists fewer than 25,000 clones, roughly 75% seen once, with around a quarter in the top ten. Regarding this clone: Its specificity is not known.

The sequences come from peripheral blood mononuclear cells (PBMCs), collected before the second cycle of nivolumab. The chain has TRBV6-1 and TRBJ2-3; D remains ambiguous. The clonotype was recovered from a human donor with classical Hodgkin lymphoma. The CDR3 loop is CASRLSRAHSDTQYF. CDR3 nucleotide sequence: TGTGCCAGCAGGCTTAGTCGGGCCCACTCAGATACGCAGTATTTT.